This T cell receptor beta chain was obtained from a study of cytomegalovirus exposure and HLA in healthy donors. Study overall: Earlier findings included about 120 million unique TCR beta sequences obtained from roughly 200 million T cells.

Germline assignment: CDR1 MDHEN and CDR2 SYDVKM. This CDR3 has 13 amino acids. Trimming shortened V by 7 bases and J by 6 bases, and 12 bases separated the two germline ends. It was with 60 Vbeta and 13 Jbeta primers that the PCR ran. Method: immunoSEQ multiplex PCR; TCRdb's copy keeps in-frame clones and lacks some. The sample lists over 120,000 clones; roughly 9.8% were seen once. This clone was seen more than once but under ten times. Its antigen is currently unknown. Findings and limits, study-wide: According to an earlier analysis, most TCR beta V segments yielded productive rearrangements about 90% or about 30% of the time.

The chain combines TRBV28 with TRBJ2-2; D is possibly TRBD2 (6 bases). Sequenced: PBMCs. The receptor comes from a man aged 50-59 years in good health and CMV-seronegative. CDR3: CASTLTGAGELFF. The CDR3 bases are TGTGCCAGCACCCTTACGGGGGCCGGGGAGCTGTTTTTT.